This TCR beta chain was sequenced in a study of cytotoxic CD8 clonotypes in ibrutinib-treated CLL. This CDR3 has 13 amino acids. The germline V gene has CDR1 LNHDA and CDR2 SQIVND (reference sequence). V lost 4 bases to trimming and J lost 3 bases; unmatched junction nucleotides: 2. The protocol was immunoSEQ multiplex PCR, while the TCRdb copy is restricted to in-frame clones and leaves out a portion. Of some 200,000 clones listed, more than 70% were seen once; the top ten hold approximately 10%. This clonotype was obtained from a human donor with chronic lymphocytic leukemia. The sequencing here drew on PBMCs, taken after 12 months of ibrutinib treatment. The V call is TRBV19, the J call TRBJ1-1, with 7 bases identical to TRBD1. The CDR3: CASSTDRDTEAFF. Here the CDR3 DNA reads TGTGCCAGTAGTACCGACAGGGACACTGAAGCTTTCTTT.